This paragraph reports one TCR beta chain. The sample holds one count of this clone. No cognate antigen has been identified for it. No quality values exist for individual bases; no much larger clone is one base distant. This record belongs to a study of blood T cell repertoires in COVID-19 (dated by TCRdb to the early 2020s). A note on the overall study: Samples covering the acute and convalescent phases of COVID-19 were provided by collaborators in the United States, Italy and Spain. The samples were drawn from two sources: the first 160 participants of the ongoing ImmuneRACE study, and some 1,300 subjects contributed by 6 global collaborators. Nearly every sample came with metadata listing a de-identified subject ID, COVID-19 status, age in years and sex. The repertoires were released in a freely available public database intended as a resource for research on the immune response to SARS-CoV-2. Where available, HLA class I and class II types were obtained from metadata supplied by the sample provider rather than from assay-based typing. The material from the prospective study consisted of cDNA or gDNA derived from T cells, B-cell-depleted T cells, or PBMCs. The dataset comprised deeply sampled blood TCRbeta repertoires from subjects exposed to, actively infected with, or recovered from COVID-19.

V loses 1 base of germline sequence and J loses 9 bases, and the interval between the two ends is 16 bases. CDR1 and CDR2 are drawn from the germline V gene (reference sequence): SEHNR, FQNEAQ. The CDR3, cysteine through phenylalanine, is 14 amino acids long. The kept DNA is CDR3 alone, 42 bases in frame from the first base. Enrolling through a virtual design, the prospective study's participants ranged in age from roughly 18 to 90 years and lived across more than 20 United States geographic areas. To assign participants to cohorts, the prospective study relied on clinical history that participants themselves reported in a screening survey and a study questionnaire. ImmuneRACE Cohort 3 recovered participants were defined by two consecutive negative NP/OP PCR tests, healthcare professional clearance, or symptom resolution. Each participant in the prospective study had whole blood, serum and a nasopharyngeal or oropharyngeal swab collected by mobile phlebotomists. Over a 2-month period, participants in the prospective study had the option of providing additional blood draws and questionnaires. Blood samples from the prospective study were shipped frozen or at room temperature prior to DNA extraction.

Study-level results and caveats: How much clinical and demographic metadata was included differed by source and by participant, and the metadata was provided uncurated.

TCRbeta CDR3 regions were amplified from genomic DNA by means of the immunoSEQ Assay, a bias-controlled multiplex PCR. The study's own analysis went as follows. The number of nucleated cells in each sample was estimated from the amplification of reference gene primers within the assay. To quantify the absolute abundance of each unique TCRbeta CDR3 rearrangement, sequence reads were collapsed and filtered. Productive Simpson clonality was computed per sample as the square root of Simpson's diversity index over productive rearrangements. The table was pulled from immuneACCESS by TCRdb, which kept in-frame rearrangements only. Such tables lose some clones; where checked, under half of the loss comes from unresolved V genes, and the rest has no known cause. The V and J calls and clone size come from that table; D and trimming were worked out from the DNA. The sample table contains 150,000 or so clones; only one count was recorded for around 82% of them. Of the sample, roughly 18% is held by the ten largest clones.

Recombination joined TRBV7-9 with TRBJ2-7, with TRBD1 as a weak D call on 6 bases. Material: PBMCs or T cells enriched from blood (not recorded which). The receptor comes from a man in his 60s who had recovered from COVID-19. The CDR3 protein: CASSLEPSGVRQYF. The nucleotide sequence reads TGTGCCAGCAGCTTAGAGCCTTCAGGGGTTCGGCAGTACTTC.